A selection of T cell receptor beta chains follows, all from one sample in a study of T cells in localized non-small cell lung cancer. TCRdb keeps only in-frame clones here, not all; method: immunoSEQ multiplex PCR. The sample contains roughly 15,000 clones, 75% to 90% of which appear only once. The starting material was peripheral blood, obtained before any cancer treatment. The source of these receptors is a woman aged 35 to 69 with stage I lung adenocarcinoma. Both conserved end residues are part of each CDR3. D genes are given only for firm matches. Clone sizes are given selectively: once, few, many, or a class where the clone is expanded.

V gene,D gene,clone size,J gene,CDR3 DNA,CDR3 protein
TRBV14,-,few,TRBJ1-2,TGTGCCAGCAGCCAATACGTCCTATATGGCTACACCTTC,CASSQYVLYGYTF
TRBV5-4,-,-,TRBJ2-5,TGTGCCAGCAGCTTGGGCGACAGCCAAGAGACCCAGTACTTC,CASSLGDSQETQYF
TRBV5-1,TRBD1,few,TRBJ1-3,TGCGCCAGCAGCTCGACAGGGGGTTTATCTGGAAACACCATATATTTT,CASSSTGGLSGNTIYF
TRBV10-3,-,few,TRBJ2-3,TGTGCCATCAGTGAGTCGGCAGATACGCAGTATTTT,CAISESADTQYF
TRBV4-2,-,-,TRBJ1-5,TGTGCCAGCAGCCAAGATGGGGGGAATCAGCCCCAGCATTTT,CASSQDGGNQPQHF
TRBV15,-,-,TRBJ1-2,TGTGCCACCAGCGGAACGACGGGCTATGGCTACACCTTC,CATSGTTGYGYTF
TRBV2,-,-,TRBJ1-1,TGTGCCAGCAGACGCTCCGGGCTGAACACTGAAGCTTTCTTT,CASRRSGLNTEAFF
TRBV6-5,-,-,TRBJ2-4,TGTGCCAGCAGTCCCACAAGGGCCATTCAGTACTTC,CASSPTRAIQYF
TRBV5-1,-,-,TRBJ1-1,TGCGCCAGCAGGTCAGGGATTAGGAACACTGAAGCTTTCTTT,CASRSGIRNTEAFF
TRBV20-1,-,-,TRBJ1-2,TGCAGTGCCGGTCGGGATGGCTACACCTTC,CSAGRDGYTF
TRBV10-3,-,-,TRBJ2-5,TGTGCCATCAGCCCCCTGGGGGACGAAGAGACCCAGTACTTC,CAISPLGDEETQYF
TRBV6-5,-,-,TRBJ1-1,TGTGCCAGCAGTTACTTGGGAAGTGAAGCTTTCTTT,CASSYLGSEAFF
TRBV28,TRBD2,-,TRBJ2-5,TGTGCCAGCAGGCCAACCGGGACTAGCGGGGGGGCCGGGGAGACCCAGTACTTC,CASRPTGTSGGAGETQYF
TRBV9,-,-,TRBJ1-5,TGTGCCAGCAGCGTAGGCGGGGGGTATCAGCCCCAGCATTTT,CASSVGGGYQPQHF